This TCR beta chain appears in the sequencing data of a study of T cell repertoires in cytomegalovirus infection. Study context: Recently identified HLA-C-restricted and well-studied HLA-B-restricted CMV epitopes were used. Public TCR beta signatures marked donors with CMV infection and the matching HLA. Overall study findings and caveats: Dominant in the ex vivo response were TCR beta clonotypes restricted by HLA-C and specific for CMV. Accumulated public TCR beta family frequency recognized individuals carrying CMV together with the relevant HLA.

Of note for this clonotype: What it recognizes is unknown.

TCRdb used MiXCR to reprocess the reads, holding one entry per CDR3 protein. The sample lists about 740,000 distinct CDR3 sequences; roughly a third were seen once. This CDR3 is 15 amino acids long. The germline V and J ends were trimmed by 3 bases and 5 bases, with 14 bases remaining between them. Germline CDR1 is SGHVS and CDR2 is FNYEAQ. This TCR derives from a human donor in good health (CMV status not recorded). Some clones in this sample may be carry-over from other donors' samples. The sample consisted of cultured PBMCs, taken from culture after CMV antigen stimulation. The V call is TRBV7-6, the J call TRBJ1-3, with D possibly being TRBD1 (6 bases). The chain's CDR3 is CASSFSRGSRNTIYF. The CDR3 nucleotides read TGTGCCAGCAGCTTTTCCAGGGGTTCGAGAAACACCATATATTTT.